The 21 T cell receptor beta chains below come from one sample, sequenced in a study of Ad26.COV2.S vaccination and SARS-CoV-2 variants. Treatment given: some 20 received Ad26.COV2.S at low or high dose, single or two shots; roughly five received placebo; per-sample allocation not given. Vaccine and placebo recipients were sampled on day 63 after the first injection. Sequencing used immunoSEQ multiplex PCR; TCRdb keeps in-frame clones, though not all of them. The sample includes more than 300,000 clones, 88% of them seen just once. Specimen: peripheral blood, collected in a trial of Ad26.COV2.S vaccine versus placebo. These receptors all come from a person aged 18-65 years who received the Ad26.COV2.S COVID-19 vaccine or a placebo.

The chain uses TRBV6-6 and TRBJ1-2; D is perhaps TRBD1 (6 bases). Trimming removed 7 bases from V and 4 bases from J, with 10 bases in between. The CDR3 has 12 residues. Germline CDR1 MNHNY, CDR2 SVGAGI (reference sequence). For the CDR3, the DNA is TGTGCCAGCACAGGACAGCTCTATGGCTACACCTTC. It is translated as CASTGQLYGYTF.

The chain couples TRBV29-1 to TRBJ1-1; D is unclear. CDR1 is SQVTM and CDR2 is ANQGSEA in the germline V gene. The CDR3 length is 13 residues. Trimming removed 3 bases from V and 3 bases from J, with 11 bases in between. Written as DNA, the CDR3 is TGCAGCGTTGAGCGTGGCGGGCACACTGAAGCTTTCTTT. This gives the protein CSVERGGHTEAFF.

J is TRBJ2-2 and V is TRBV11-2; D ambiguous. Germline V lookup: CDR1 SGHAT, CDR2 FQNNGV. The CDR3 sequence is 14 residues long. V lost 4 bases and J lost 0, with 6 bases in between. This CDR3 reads CASSWGPNTGELFF. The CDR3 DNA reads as TGTGCCAGCAGCTGGGGTCCGAACACCGGGGAGCTGTTTTTT.

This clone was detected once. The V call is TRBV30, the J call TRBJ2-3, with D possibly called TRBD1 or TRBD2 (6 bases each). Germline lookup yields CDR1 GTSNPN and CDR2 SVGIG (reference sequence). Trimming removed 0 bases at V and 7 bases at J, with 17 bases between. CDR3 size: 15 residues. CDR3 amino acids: CAWSVSARGGYTQYF. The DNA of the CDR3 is TGTGCCTGGAGTGTATCGGCCAGGGGAGGATATACGCAGTATTTT.

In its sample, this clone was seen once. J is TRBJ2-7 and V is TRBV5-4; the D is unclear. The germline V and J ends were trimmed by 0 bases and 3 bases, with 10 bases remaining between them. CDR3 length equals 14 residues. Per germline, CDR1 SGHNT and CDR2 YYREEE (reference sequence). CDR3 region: CASSLADSYYEQYF. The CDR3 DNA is TGTGCCAGCAGCTTGGCTGACTCCTACTACGAGCAGTACTTC.

The CDR3 bases are TGCAGCGTTATGTCGGGACAGGGCAATTCACCCCTCCACTTT. Its protein product is CSVMSGQGNSPLHF. The rearrangement uses TRBV29-1 and TRBJ1-6; 9 bases match TRBD1. The CDR3 consists of 14 residues. With 5 bases clipped from V and 7 bases from J, the junction kept 6 bases outside the gene matches. In germline, CDR1 is SQVTM, CDR2 ANQGSEA.

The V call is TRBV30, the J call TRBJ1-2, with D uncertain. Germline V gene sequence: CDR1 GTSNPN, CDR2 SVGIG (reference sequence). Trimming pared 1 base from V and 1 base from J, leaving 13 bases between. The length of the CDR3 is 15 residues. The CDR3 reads CAWSGFRLSNYGYTF. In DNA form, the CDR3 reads TGTGCCTGGAGTGGGTTTAGGTTAAGTAACTATGGCTACACCTTC.

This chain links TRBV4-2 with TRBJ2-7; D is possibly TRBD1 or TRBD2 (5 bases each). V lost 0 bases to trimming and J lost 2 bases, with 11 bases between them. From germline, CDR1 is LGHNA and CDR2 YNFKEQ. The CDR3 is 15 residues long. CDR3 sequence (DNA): TGTGCCAGCAGCCAAGATGAGGGGTCCACCTACGAGCAGTACTTC. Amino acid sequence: CASSQDEGSTYEQYF.

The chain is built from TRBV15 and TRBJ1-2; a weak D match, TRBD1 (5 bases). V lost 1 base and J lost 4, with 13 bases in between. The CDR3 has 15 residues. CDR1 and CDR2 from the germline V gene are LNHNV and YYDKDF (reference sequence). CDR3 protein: CATSRVGAGFYGYTF. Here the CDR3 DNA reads TGTGCCACCAGCAGAGTTGGGGCCGGGTTCTATGGCTACACCTTC.

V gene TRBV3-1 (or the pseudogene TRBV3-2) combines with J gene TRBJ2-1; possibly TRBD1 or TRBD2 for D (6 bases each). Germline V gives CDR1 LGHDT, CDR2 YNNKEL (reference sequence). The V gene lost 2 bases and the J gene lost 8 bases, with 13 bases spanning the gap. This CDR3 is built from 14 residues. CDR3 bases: TGTGCCAGCAGCCAAAGGGGGGCCAGCTATGAGCAGTTCTTC. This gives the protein CASSQRGASYEQFF.

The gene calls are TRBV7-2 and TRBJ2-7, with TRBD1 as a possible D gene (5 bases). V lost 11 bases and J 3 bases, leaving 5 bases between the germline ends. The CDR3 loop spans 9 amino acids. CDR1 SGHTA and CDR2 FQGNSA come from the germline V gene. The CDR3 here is CAQGYEQYF. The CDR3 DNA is TGTGCCCAGGGCTACGAGCAGTACTTC.

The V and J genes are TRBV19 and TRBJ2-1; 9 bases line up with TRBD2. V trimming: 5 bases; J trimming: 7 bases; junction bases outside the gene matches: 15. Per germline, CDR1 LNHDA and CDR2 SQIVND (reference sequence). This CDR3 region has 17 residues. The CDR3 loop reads CASSPLISGRMVNEQFF. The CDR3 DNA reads TGTGCCAGTAGTCCGCTGATTAGCGGGAGAATGGTGAATGAGCAGTTCTTC.

The CDR3 nucleotides read TGTGCCAGCAGCGTAGCGGGAAGCCCCATGAACACTGAAGCTTTCTTT. Translating gives CASSVAGSPMNTEAFF. The chain has TRBV9 and TRBJ1-1; D is unresolved. CDR3 length equals 16 residues. V was shortened by 0 bases and J by 0 bases, with 12 bases between the two germline ends. CDR1 and CDR2 from the germline V gene are SGDLS and YYNGEE.

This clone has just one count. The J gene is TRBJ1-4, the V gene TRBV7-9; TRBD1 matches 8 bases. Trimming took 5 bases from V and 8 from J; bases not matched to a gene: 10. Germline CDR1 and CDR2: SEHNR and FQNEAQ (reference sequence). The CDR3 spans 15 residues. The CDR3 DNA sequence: TGTGCCAGCAGCCAGCCCGGACAGGGAATCGAAAAACTGTTTTTT. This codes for CASSQPGQGIEKLFF. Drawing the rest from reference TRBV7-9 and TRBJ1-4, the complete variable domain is DTGVSQNPRHKITKRGQNVTFRCDPISEHNRLYWYRQTLGQGPEFLTYFQNEAQLEKSRLLSDRFSAERPKGSFSTLEIQRTEQGDSAMYLCASSQPGQGIEKLFFGSGTQLSVL.

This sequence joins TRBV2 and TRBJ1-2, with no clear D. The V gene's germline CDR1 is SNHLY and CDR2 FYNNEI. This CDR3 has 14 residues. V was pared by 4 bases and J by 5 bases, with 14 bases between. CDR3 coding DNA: TGTGCCAGCAGTGTGAAGACATCTCGTTATGGCTACACCTTC. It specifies CASSVKTSRYGYTF.

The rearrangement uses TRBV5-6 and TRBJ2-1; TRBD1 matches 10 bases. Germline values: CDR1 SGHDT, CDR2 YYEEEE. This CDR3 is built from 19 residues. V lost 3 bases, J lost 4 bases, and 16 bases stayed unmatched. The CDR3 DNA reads TGTGCCAGCAGCTCGCTCCGGGACAGGGGATTGCCCAAATACAATGAGCAGTTCTTC. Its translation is CASSSLRDRGLPKYNEQFF.

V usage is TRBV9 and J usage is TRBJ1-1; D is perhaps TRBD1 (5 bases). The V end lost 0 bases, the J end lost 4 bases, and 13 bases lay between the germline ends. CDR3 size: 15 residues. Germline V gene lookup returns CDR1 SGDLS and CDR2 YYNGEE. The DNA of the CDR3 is TGTGCCAGCAGCGTAGTTGGGGGAGGCGGCACTGAAGCTTTCTTT. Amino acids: CASSVVGGGGTEAFF.

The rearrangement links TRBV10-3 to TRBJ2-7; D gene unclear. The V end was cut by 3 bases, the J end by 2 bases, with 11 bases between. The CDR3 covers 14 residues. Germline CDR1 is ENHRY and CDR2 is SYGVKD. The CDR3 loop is CAISEGATTYEQYF. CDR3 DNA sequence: TGTGCCATCAGTGAAGGCGCTACTACCTACGAGCAGTACTTC.

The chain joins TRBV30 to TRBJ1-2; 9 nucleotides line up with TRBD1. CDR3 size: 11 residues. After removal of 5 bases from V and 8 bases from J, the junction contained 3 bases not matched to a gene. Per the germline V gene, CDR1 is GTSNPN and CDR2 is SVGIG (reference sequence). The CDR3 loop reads CAWGTGGGYTF. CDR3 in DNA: TGTGCCTGGGGTACAGGGGGCGGCTACACCTTC.

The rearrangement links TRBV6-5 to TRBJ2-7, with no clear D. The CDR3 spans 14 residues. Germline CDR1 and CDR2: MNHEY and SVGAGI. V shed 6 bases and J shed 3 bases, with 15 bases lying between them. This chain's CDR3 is CASRRTSTDYEQYF. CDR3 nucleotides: TGTGCCAGCAGACGTACATCAACCGACTACGAGCAGTACTTC.

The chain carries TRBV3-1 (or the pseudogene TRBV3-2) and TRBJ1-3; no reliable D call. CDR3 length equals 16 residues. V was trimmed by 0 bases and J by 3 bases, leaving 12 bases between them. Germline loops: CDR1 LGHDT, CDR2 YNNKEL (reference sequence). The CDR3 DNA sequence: TGTGCCAGCAGCCAAGATCTGGGAGGGAATGGAAACACCATATATTTT. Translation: CASSQDLGGNGNTIYF.